This TCR beta chain was profiled in a study of T cells in Graves' hyperthyroidism and ophthalmopathy. On the study more broadly: Peripheral blood sampling occurred at initial diagnosis, before any treatment. Whole-study results and caveats: Ophthalmopathy, as predicted by the model, came a median around 6.7 months after the prediction.

This sample holds PBMCs from roughly 10 ml fresh peripheral blood. Trimming removed 7 bases from V and 0 bases from J; junction bases left unmatched: 10. The CDR3 contains 16 residues. Germline V gene lookup returns CDR1 MDHEN and CDR2 SYDVKM. Researchers amplified the TCR beta CDR3 regions from RNA transcripts. The HTBI primer set drove a first-round RT-PCR of the TCR CDR3. TCRdb recomputed calls from the multiplex PCR reads with MiXCR, one row per CDR3 protein. In the table there are 200,000 to 250,000 distinct CDR3 sequences, roughly 15% of which are singletons. This clonotype came up many times. The antigen is not known.

The clonotype comes from a woman younger than 30 with Graves' ophthalmopathy. The chain recombines TRBV28 with TRBJ2-7, with TRBD2 matching over 9 bases. Sequenced input: blood. CDR3 in DNA: TGTGCCAGCACTTCTAGCGGGACAACCATCTCCTACGAGCAGTACTTC. It specifies CASTSSGTTISYEQYF.